This TCR beta chain came from a study of OX40 agonist ivuxolimab in advanced cancers. About the study: Patients with prior anti-PD-1, anti-PD-L1 or anti-CTLA-4 therapy were eligible; 40% to 45% had some. Three dose-escalation patients had partial responses: one with hepatocellular carcinoma and two with cutaneous melanoma.

Excluded were patients having autoimmune disease history or systemic immunosuppression. This CDR3 has 14 amino acids. The J segment lost 15 bases and the V segment lost 0 bases, leaving 9 bases of the junction unmatched. CDR1 is SGDLS, CDR2 YYNGEE, per germline. For this clone: The antigen is not known.

The data were produced by immunoSEQ multiplex PCR, yet TCRdb's version contains in-frame clones alone and is incomplete. The sample includes 81,000 or so clones, 85% to 95% of them seen just once. Study-level points and caveats: Partial responders at 0.1-3.0 mg/kg had among the lowest clonal expansion.

The sequenced sample was CD4+ or CD8+ T cells sorted from blood, obtained in a trial of the OX40 agonist ivuxolimab. This chain uses TRBV9 with TRBJ2-1; 10 bases agree with TRBD2. The receptor's source is an adult with an advanced solid tumor such as melanoma, head and neck, liver or kidney cancer. The CDR3 DNA reads as TGTGCCAGCAGCGTAGGGTCTAGCGGGAGTGAGGGGTTCTTC. Residues: CASSVGSSGSEGFF.